The 20 T cell receptor beta chains in this list originate from one sample, sequenced in a study of glioma-infiltrating T cells after dendritic cell vaccination. TCRdb keeps only in-frame clones here, not all; method: immunoSEQ multiplex PCR. The sample yields under 130,000 clones, roughly 79% seen once. Sample: blood, taken before dendritic cell vaccination. The receptors originated from a human donor with glioblastoma.

As concerns this clone: The same CDR3 can be traced to other DNA sequences in this sample. This chain connects TRBV5-1 to TRBJ2-1, with D perhaps matching TRBD1 (5 bases). Germline CDR1 reads SGHRS; CDR2 reads YFSETQ. The CDR3 is made up of 11 amino acids. V was shortened by 4 bases and J by 8 bases, with 7 bases between the two germline ends. The CDR3 here is CASSLGHEQFF. As DNA, the CDR3 is TGCGCCAGCAGCCTGGGGCATGAGCAGTTCTTC.

The rearrangement uses TRBV4-3 and TRBJ2-7; D unresolved. Germline values: CDR1 LGHNA, CDR2 YSLEER. The CDR3 extends over 15 amino acids. V lost 0 bases and J lost 2, with 11 bases in between. The CDR3: CASSQDSPGPYEQYF. CDR3 coding DNA: TGCGCCAGCAGCCAAGATTCCCCAGGTCCCTACGAGCAGTACTTC.

The rearrangement links TRBV4-2 to TRBJ2-1; 9 nucleotides match TRBD2. This CDR3 has 16 residues. From germline, CDR1 is LGHNA and CDR2 YNFKEQ. V trimming: 0 bases; J trimming: 6 bases; junction bases outside the gene matches: 6. In nucleotides, the CDR3 is TGTGCCAGCAGCCAAGATCCAGCGGGGGGCCTCAATGAGCAGTTCTTC. This codes for CASSQDPAGGLNEQFF.

CDR3 in amino acids: CASSLSPRGSYEQYF. The CDR3 nucleotides are TGTGCCAGCAGCTTGTCCCCCAGAGGTTCCTACGAGCAGTACTTC. This rearrangement joins TRBV5-6 to TRBJ2-7; D gene uncertain. V was shortened by 1 base and J by 1 base, with 12 bases between the two germline ends. Germline CDR1 SGHDT, CDR2 YYEEEE. The CDR3 covers 15 residues.

With regard to this clone: At one end, the junction sequence differs from germline, possibly due to a read error. The chain has TRBV7-7 and TRBJ2-5, with D tentatively TRBD1 (5 bases). The CDR3 covers 13 residues. Germline V gene data show CDR1 as SSHAT and CDR2 as FNYEAQ (reference sequence). CDR3 in DNA: TGTGCTAGCAGCTTCTCGGACAAAGAGACCCAGTACTTC. Translating it yields CASSFSDKETQYF.

J is TRBJ1-2 and V is TRBV11-2; tentative D call: TRBD1 (5 bases). Germline assignment: CDR1 SGHAT and CDR2 FQNNGV. V was shortened by 1 base and J by 4 bases, with 13 bases between the two germline ends. The CDR3 covers 15 residues. This chain's CDR3 is CASSLVGGGSYGYTF. The CDR3 DNA sequence: TGTGCCAGCAGCTTAGTAGGCGGGGGAAGCTATGGCTACACCTTC. The full variable domain, with the rest looked up from reference TRBV11-2 and TRBJ1-2, is EAGVAQSPRYKIIEKRQSVAFWCNPISGHATLYWYQQILGQGPKLLIQFQNNGVVDDSQLPKDRFSAERLKGVDSTLKIQPAKLEDSAVYLCASSLVGGGSYGYTFGSGTRLTVV.

The chain recombines TRBV7-9 with TRBJ2-3; D gene uncertain. V was clipped by 5 bases and J by 3 bases, with 12 bases between them. The CDR3 loop spans 14 amino acids. CDR1 is SEHNR and CDR2 is FQNEAQ in the germline V gene (reference sequence). Here the CDR3 reads CASSPPDITDTQYF. DNA of the CDR3: TGTGCCAGCAGCCCCCCAGACATTACAGATACGCAGTATTTT.

This chain links TRBV5-6 with TRBJ1-2, with TRBD1 matching 10 bases. The length of the CDR3 is 17 residues. The V gene's germline CDR1 is SGHDT and CDR2 YYEEEE. Trimming removed 4 bases from V and 5 bases from J; junction bases left unmatched: 14. CDR3 in amino acids: CASSTGTGALPTYGYTF. The CDR3 coding sequence is TGTGCCAGCAGCACCGGGACAGGGGCCCTACCAACTTATGGCTACACCTTC.

The chain carries TRBV7-9 and TRBJ1-1; 7 nucleotides align to TRBD1. After removal of 7 bases from V and 3 bases from J, the junction contained 11 bases not matched to a gene. Germline CDR1 and CDR2: SEHNR and FQNEAQ (reference sequence). The CDR3 runs to 15 residues. The CDR3 bases are TGTGCCAGCACTTTCTCGACAGGGACGGACACTGAAGCTTTCTTT. It specifies CASTFSTGTDTEAFF.

The chain uses TRBV20-1 and TRBJ1-1, with D hard to call. Trimming took off 1 base at V and 7 bases at J, with 7 bases between the two ends. Germline lookup yields CDR1 DFQATT and CDR2 SNEGSKA (reference sequence). This CDR3 comprises 11 residues. The DNA of the CDR3 is TGCAGTGCTAGAGCGCCCGGTGAAGCTTTCTTT. It codes for CSARAPGEAFF.

As DNA, the CDR3 is TGTGCCAGCAGCGGGGGACAGGGATCGAGCACAGATACGCAGTATTTT. Protein: CASSGGQGSSTDTQYF. V is TRBV7-9 and J is TRBJ2-3; TRBD1 matches at 9 bases. V lost 5 bases and J lost 0; bases outside the gene matches: 6. The CDR3 sequence is 16 residues long. Germline CDR1 is SEHNR and CDR2 is FQNEAQ (reference sequence).

V usage is TRBV6-5 and J usage is TRBJ2-7; D gene uncertain. The germline V gene encodes CDR1 MNHEY and CDR2 SVGAGI. The V end lost 5 bases, the J end lost 3 bases, and 8 bases lay between the germline ends. The CDR3 runs 12 residues. CDR3 sequence: CASSVQIYEQYF. The DNA for the CDR3 is TGTGCCAGCAGTGTACAGATCTACGAGCAGTACTTC.

The chain is built from TRBV7-9 and TRBJ2-1; TRBD1 might be the D (6 bases). V dropped 3 bases and J dropped 8 bases, with 14 bases sitting between them. Per germline, CDR1 SEHNR and CDR2 FQNEAQ (reference sequence). The CDR3 runs to 14 residues. CDR3 region: CASSFGAPGDEQFF. The CDR3 region has the DNA TGTGCCAGCAGCTTTGGGGCCCCAGGGGATGAGCAGTTCTTC.

The V call is TRBV4-3, the J call TRBJ2-7, with D tentatively TRBD2 (6 bases). V lost 4 bases to trimming and J lost 6 bases, with 16 bases between them. Germline V gene data show CDR1 as LGHNA and CDR2 as YSLEER. The CDR3 has 14 residues. The CDR3 protein is CASSRGTSNPEQYF. As DNA, the CDR3 is TGCGCCAGCAGCCGGGGGACTTCAAACCCCGAGCAGTACTTC.

The V call is TRBV5-4, the J call TRBJ1-2; D is possibly TRBD1 (6 bases). The germline CDR1 and CDR2 sequences are SGHNT and YYREEE (reference sequence). The CDR3 sequence is 15 residues long. V was pared by 4 bases and J by 3 bases, with 16 bases between. This CDR3 reads CASSTRTVRDYGYTF. DNA of the CDR3: TGTGCCAGCAGCACCCGGACAGTCAGGGACTATGGCTACACCTTC.

The chain links TRBV11-2 to TRBJ2-1; possible D gene TRBD2, 6 bases. Deletions cut 5 bases from V and 2 bases from J, with 13 bases between. Germline V gives CDR1 SGHAT, CDR2 FQNNGV. The CDR3 runs to 15 residues. The CDR3 here is CASSRGTPPYNEQFF. For the CDR3, the DNA is TGTGCCAGCAGCCGCGGGACGCCACCCTACAATGAGCAGTTCTTC. Looking up the rest from reference TRBV11-2 and TRBJ2-1 gives the full variable domain: EAGVAQSPRYKIIEKRQSVAFWCNPISGHATLYWYQQILGQGPKLLIQFQNNGVVDDSQLPKDRFSAERLKGVDSTLKIQPAKLEDSAVYLCASSRGTPPYNEQFFGPGTRLTVL.

The chain uses TRBV5-1 and TRBJ1-1, with D possibly matching TRBD1 (5 bases). V was trimmed by 1 base and J by 3 bases, leaving 10 bases between them. This CDR3 region has 14 residues. Germline lookup yields CDR1 SGHRS and CDR2 YFSETQ. The DNA of the CDR3 is TGCGCCAGCAGCTTGAGGGGATTGGACACTGAAGCTTTCTTT. The encoded protein is CASSLRGLDTEAFF.

The chain carries TRBV18 and TRBJ2-2, with TRBD2 matching 8 bases. The CDR3 is made up of 16 amino acids. V lost 4 bases to trimming and J lost 4 bases; unmatched junction nucleotides: 8. Germline V gene sequence: CDR1 KGHSH, CDR2 LQKENI. CDR3 in amino acids: CASSHGSGDVTGELFF. The CDR3 nucleotides are TGTGCCAGCTCACATGGTAGCGGGGATGTCACCGGGGAGCTGTTTTTT.

J is TRBJ2-5 and V is TRBV7-9; D might be TRBD2 (6 bases). Germline V gene lookup returns CDR1 SEHNR and CDR2 FQNEAQ (reference sequence). There are 14 residues in the CDR3. The ends were cut back, 11 bases at V and 2 bases at J, with 18 bases in the middle. Written as DNA, the CDR3 is TGTGCCGGCGGGTCGGGGGTCAGTCAAGAGACCCAGTACTTC. This sequence encodes CAGGSGVSQETQYF.

The rearrangement uses TRBV2 and TRBJ2-1; 14 bases are shared with TRBD2. Germline values: CDR1 SNHLY, CDR2 FYNNEI. The V and J ends lost 8 bases and 10 bases, in that order; junction bases with no gene match: 16. CDR3 length: 17 amino acids. The CDR3 sequence is CASPWTSGGIGVGEQFF. As DNA, the CDR3 is TGTGCCAGCCCGTGGACTAGCGGGGGGATAGGGGTCGGAGAGCAGTTCTTC.